The T cell receptor (beta chain) described here comes from a study of cytomegalovirus exposure and HLA in healthy donors (TCRdb year 2017). For the study in its entirety: According to an earlier analysis of a few hundred of the donors, about 179 million T cells yielded 90 million to 140 million unique TCR beta sequences and 276 Gb of sequence data. The number of donors typed differed by locus, with 629-630 for A, B, C, DRB1 and DQB1, about 500 for DQA1, about 610 for DPA1, and around 450 for DPB1. An earlier analysis of 500 to 750 of the donors applied high-throughput TCR beta sequencing to assess whether each TCR beta V gene segment acted as functional or pseudogenic. An early release covering about 600 HLA-typed donors comprised about 290 gigabases of sequencing data and some 79 million unique TCR sequences. Among about 400 genotyped donors of the cohort, an average of roughly 230,000 unique TCR beta nucleotide sequences was sequenced per donor, of which about 19% were non-productive. A later genetic analysis used genome-wide SNP genotypes for about 65% of the roughly 670 donors, treating that subset as a discovery cohort. Of the 398 genotyped donors, over 70% fell in the genetic ancestry cluster associated with self-reported Caucasian donors. To predict cytomegalovirus infection status, the study combined high-throughput TCR immunosequencing, statistical association of individual TCRs with disease status, and machine learning. Donor age, sex, ethnicity and CMV serostatus were collected together with the repertoire data. The study profiled the T cell repertoires of about 640 subjects by immunosequencing and related them to cytomegalovirus serostatus. In a later analysis, previously published TCR beta repertoires from several hundred donors were re-analyzed and high-resolution HLA genotyping was added so that TCR occurrence patterns could be studied. The study aimed to test whether cataloging public T cell receptors could reveal signatures of past pathogen exposure. Besides the first cohort of about 730 subjects, a separate validation cohort made up of some 110 different subjects was used. Class I and class II HLA loci were covered by the typing at four-digit resolution. The later analysis used no new phenotypic data to find candidate immune exposures, relying instead on TCR beta sequences and their occurrence across donors. Roughly 5 DR-DQ haplotypes were handled as single units for association and clustering because linkage in the cohort was strong. Every repertoire in the discovery cohort had been generated on one and the same sequencing platform.

The study at large found these results: When HLA alleles, especially DR and DQ, strongly co-occurred, TCR associations were difficult to assign to individual alleles. A later analysis found that TCR association rates varied across HLA loci, with DRB1 alleles showing the most associated TCRs and HLA-C alleles the fewest. An association between a missense DCLRE1C variant and V-gene and J-gene trimming of TCR beta chains was found in a later genetic analysis and replicated in an independent cohort. The sequencing pipeline was judged likely to have produced a cluster of highly shared sequence variants as a technical artifact. According to a later analysis, most CMV-associated TCR beta chains appeared to be HLA-restricted, and the HLA associations seemed to be driven largely by CMV exposure. A few of the identified cytomegalovirus-associated TCR beta chains were confirmed in vitro to be specific for cytomegalovirus antigens. Because some donors lacked HLA typing at each locus, the association tests relied only on the typed subset. Broadly in line with IMGT annotations, most TCR beta V segments showed up in productive rearrangements about 90% or about 30% of the time in an earlier analysis of approximately 640 of the donors. Most TCR sequences were seen in very few donors, while some public TCRs were found in many individuals. The classifier was reported to diagnose cytomegalovirus status with high specificity and sensitivity in both the original and validation cohorts. The study gave a list of some 150 TCR beta chains associated with cytomegalovirus. At a false discovery rate of 0.05, a later analysis linked some 17,000 TCR beta sequences to specific HLA alleles. About 15 rarely observed V segments, including chromosome 9 orphons, were excluded from the earlier analysis of approximately 500 of the donors because counts were too low. This cohort had only TCR beta chains sequenced, and the lack of alpha or paired-chain data limited which features could be detected. Sequencing depth was assumed to be roughly uniform across donors in the presence/absence analyses, though that assumption may not hold. A later analysis reported that several top co-occurrence clusters appeared linked to parvovirus B19, influenza, CMV and Epstein-Barr virus. The only immune exposure information available for the cohort was CMV serostatus. A further reported finding was that TCR beta sequences accurately predicted the HLA-A and HLA-B alleles for most subjects in the first cohort. According to a later genetic analysis, donors in an Asian-associated ancestry cluster had fewer N-insertions in productive TCRs than the approximately 610-donor mean. The authors suggested that the approach could potentially be generalized to other disease states and immunological phenotypes. Correlated functional status among segregating V segments might be attributable to linkage disequilibrium, but an unknown experimental factor could not be ruled out. In a later analysis, HLA-associated TCR beta chains were found to be more clonally expanded and to have lower generation probabilities than equally common non-associated chains. Some IMGT-functional V segments, including TRBV6-2 and TRBV6-3, could not be distinguished by the 87-base-pair reads and were therefore excluded.

On this clone: Its antigen target is currently unknown. Nothing much larger sits one base from this clone, and base qualities are not available.

The cohort comprised more than 550 healthy bone marrow donors. All cohort members were sampled while nominally healthy, although unrecorded immune exposures were likely present. The donor was CMV seropositive and was included in the group of almost 300 seropositive cohort members. A peripheral blood sample was collected from each donor, and TCR beta sequencing was performed on peripheral blood mononuclear cells. The Qiagen DNeasy Blood Extraction Kit was used to extract genomic DNA from the blood cell samples. Receptor libraries were prepared by the immunoSEQ multiplex PCR assay. The multiplex PCR relied on a mix of 60 forward primers for TCR Vbeta segments and 13 reverse primers for TCR Jbeta segments. The CDR3 region of rearranged TCR beta genes was amplified from genomic DNA with a multiplex PCR assay. On the Illumina HiSeq System, the amplified TCR beta libraries were sequenced as 87-base-pair reads. Regarding the original processing steps: A later analysis tallied roughly 78 million unique TCR beta chains across the approximately 670 repertoires, and about 12 million of those chains were shared by two or more donors. Raw reads were error-corrected and collapsed into unique sequences with a nearest-neighbor algorithm that merged closely related sequences to remove PCR and sequencing errors. Alignment of CDR3 sequences to IMGT reference sequences was used to assign V, D and J gene segments. Each retained sequence needed at least a six-nucleotide match to both a V gene segment and a J gene segment. A rearrangement counted as productive if the CDR3 had no stop codons and remained in frame with V and J, and every other rearrangement counted as non-productive. CDR3 was defined by IMGT convention, running from the second conserved V-encoded cysteine to the conserved J-encoded phenylalanine. The earlier analysis of some 580 of the donors excluded any sequence lacking an unambiguous match to a single V gene segment. In an earlier analysis of approximately 560 of the donors, a V segment was called functional when productive rearrangements were above 56.7%, and segregating when the standard deviation between donors exceeded 5%. A statistical classification framework was developed to diagnose cytomegalovirus status using the catalog of TCR beta chain sequences. In a later analysis, TCR nucleotide sequences were compared against IMGT/GENE-DB human TR gene sequences so that V and J genes could be assigned. The TCRdist pipeline was used in a later analysis to assign CDR3 sequences and most-parsimonious VDJ recombination scenarios. A later analysis defined each TCR beta chain by its CDR3 amino acid sequence plus V-gene family, and excluded reads lacking a unique V-gene family. In a later analysis, 550 to 650 highly shared, low-generation-probability nucleotide sequences were removed to address suspected cross-contamination and a sequencing artifact. In a later analysis, a clonal expansion index for each public chain was calculated from normalized within-repertoire ranks of inferred template counts. In a later analysis, generation probabilities were computed using a VDJ recombination model fitted to out-of-frame rearrangements, and the results were checked against IGoR. Hypergeometric tests were used in a later analysis to score TCR-TCR, TCR-HLA and TCR-CMV co-occurrence, with a repertoire-size bias correction applied to the TCR pairs. A later analysis estimated false discovery rates by permuting HLA or CMV assignments 20 times. In a later analysis, co-occurring TCRs were grouped using DBSCAN, with TCRdist sequence similarity added in when clustering inside HLA-allele-positive subsets. Co-occurrence clustering excluded repertoires with fewer than 30,000 or more than 120,000 public chains, plus five with anomalous nucleotide sharing. TCRdb limited this immuneACCESS table to in-frame rearrangements with V and J called. A share of clones is missing; checked studies link under half to unresolved V genes, and the rest is unexplained. V and J calls and clone size come straight from that table; D and trimming were deduced from the DNA. In this sample the table shows roughly 110,000 clones, roughly 87% of which occur a single time. 2% to 3% of the sample comes from the top ten.

At the junction V is shortened by 0 bases and J by 4 bases; bases outside the gene matches: 7. Taken from cysteine to phenylalanine, the CDR3 has 16 residues. This entry keeps only the CDR3 DNA: 48 bases, framed from base 1. CDR1 and CDR2 are read off the germline V gene as SGHTA and FQGNSA. The sample comprised PBMCs. The receptor was isolated from a man aged 30 to 39 in good health and CMV-seropositive. Recombination linked TRBV7-2 to TRBJ1-2; TRBD1 fits 8 bases in the junction. The DNA sequence is as follows: TGTGCCAGCAGCTTAGCGACGGCAGGGGGCAGCTATGGCTACACCTTC. The encoded protein is CASSLATAGGSYGYTF.